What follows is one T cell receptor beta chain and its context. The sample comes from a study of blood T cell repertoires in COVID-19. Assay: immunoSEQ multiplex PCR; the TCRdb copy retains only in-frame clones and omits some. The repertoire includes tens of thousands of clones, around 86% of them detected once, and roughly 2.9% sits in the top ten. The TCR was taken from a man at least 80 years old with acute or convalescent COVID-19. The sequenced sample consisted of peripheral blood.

This chain's CDR3 is CASSSLQGSEAFF. In DNA form, the CDR3 reads TGTGCCAGCAGTTCACTACAGGGGTCTGAAGCTTTCTTT. V and J are TRBV6-5 and TRBJ1-1; 7 bases match TRBD1. V lost 4 bases, J lost 6 bases, and 5 bases stayed unmatched. The CDR3 consists of 13 residues. Germline lookup yields CDR1 MNHEY and CDR2 SVGAGI.